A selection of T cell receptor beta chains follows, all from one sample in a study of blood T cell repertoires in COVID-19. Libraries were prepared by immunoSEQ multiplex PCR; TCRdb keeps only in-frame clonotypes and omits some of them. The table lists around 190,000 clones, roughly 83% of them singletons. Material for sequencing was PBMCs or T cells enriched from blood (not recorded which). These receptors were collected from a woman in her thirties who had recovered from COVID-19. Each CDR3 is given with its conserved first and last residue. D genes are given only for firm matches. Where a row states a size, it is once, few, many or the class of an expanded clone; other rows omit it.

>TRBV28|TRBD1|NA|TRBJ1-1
TGTGCCAGCAATATACAGGGGCCCGGTGGGGCTTTCTTT
CASNIQGPGGAFF
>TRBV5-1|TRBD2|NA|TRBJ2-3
TGCGCCCGCAGCGGCGGGGGGGCAGAAGATACGCAGTATTTT
CARSGGGAEDTQYF
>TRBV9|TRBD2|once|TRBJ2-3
TGTGCCAGCAGCTCCCGACTAGCGGGAGTGGATACGCAGTATTTT
CASSSRLAGVDTQYF
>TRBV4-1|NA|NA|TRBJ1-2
TGCGCCAGCAGCCAAGCGAAGGGGAACTATGGCTACACCTTC
CASSQAKGNYGYTF
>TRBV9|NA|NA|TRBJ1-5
TGTGCCAGCAACGAAGGAGGGAGTCAGCCCCAGCATTTT
CASNEGGSQPQHF
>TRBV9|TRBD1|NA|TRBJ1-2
TGTGCCAGCGGGACAGGGACCGGCTACACCTTC
CASGTGTGYTF
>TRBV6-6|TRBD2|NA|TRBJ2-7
TGTGCCAGCAGCTACCCGGGTAGCGGGATCTACGAGCAGTACTTC
CASSYPGSGIYEQYF
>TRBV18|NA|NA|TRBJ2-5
TGTGCCAGCTCACCTCTCCCAGGGGACGTAGAGACCCAGTACTTC
CASSPLPGDVETQYF
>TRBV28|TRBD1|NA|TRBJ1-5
TGTGCCAGCAGTGTAGGGGGCCCCGGTCAGCCCCAGCATTTT
CASSVGGPGQPQHF
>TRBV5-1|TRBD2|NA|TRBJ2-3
TGCGCCAGCAGCTTTGGCCTAGCGGGGGCGGATATAAGTACGCAGTATTTT
CASSFGLAGADISTQYF
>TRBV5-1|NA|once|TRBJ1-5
TGCGCCAGCAGCCCCGGGTTAACCGGGCAGCCCCAGCATTTT
CASSPGLTGQPQHF
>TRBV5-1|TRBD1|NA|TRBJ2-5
TGCGCCAGCAGCTTGCTTGGGACAGGGGGCCGGGAGACCCAGTACTTC
CASSLLGTGGRETQYF
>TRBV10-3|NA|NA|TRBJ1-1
TGTGCCATCAGTGACTGGCTGAACACTGAAGCTTTCTTT
CAISDWLNTEAFF
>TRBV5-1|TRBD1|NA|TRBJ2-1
TGCGCCAGCAGCTCTGCGGACAGGGGGCCGTATGATGAGCAGTTCTTC
CASSSADRGPYDEQFF
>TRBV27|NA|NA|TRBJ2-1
TGTGCCAGCAGCTCAAGCCTTACTTTCAATGAGCAGTTCTTC
CASSSSLTFNEQFF
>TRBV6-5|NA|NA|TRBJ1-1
TGTGCCAGCAGTTACTCGGGCATTAACACTGAAGCTTTCTTT
CASSYSGINTEAFF
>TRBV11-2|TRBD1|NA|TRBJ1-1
TGTGCCAGCAGCACCATACAGGGGGTAGCGAACACTGAAGCTTTCTTT
CASSTIQGVANTEAFF
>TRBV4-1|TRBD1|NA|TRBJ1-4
TGCGCCAGCACCCCAGCGGGACAGGTTAATGAAAAACTGTTTTTT
CASTPAGQVNEKLFF
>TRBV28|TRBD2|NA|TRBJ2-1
TGTGCCAGCACCCCGCGGGGGGTTAGCTACAATGAGCAGTTCTTC
CASTPRGVSYNEQFF
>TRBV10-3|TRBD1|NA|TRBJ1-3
TGTGCCGTCTGGACAGGCTCTGGAAACACCATATATTTT
CAVWTGSGNTIYF
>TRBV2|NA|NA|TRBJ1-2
TGTGCCAGCGGGAGGGGCGAGAACTATGGCTACACCTTC
CASGRGENYGYTF
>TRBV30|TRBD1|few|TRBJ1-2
TGTGCCTGGAGTGTAGTAGGGGGCAACACCTTC
CAWSVVGGNTF
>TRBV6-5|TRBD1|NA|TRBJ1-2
TGTGCCAGCAGTCCAAACCAGGGGGCGGACTATGGCTACACCTTC
CASSPNQGADYGYTF
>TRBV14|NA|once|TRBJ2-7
TGTGCCAGCAGCTCTGACAGGAGACCCTACGAGCAGTACTTC
CASSSDRRPYEQYF
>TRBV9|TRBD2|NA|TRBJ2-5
TGTGCCAGCAGCCCACTGGGCCACGGGGGGAAAGAGACCCAGTACTTC
CASSPLGHGGKETQYF
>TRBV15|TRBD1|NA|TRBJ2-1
TGTGCCAGCAGAGGGGACAGAACTTACTACAATGAGCAGTTCTTC
CASRGDRTYYNEQFF
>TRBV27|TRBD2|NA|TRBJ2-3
TGTGCCATCACTGGGGCTAGCGGGAGAACTTTCGGTTTTGATACGCAGTATTTT
CAITGASGRTFGFDTQYF
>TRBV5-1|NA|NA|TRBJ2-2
TGCGCCAGCAGCTTGGACCAGGGACAGAACACCGGGGAGCTGTTTTTT
CASSLDQGQNTGELFF
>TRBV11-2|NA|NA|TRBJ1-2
TGTGCCAGCAGCTTGGCTGCGGGGGCGAACTATGGCTACACCTTC
CASSLAAGANYGYTF
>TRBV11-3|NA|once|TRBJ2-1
TGTGCCAGCAGCTTATCCTCTTTTGAGCAGTTCTTC
CASSLSSFEQFF
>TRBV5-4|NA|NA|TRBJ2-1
TGTGCCAGCAGCTTTAAGACTGGCCCCAATGAGCAGTTCTTC
CASSFKTGPNEQFF
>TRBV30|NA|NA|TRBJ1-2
TGTGCCTGGAGTCTCGCGGGGATATATGGCTACACCTTC
CAWSLAGIYGYTF
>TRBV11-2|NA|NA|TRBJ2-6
TGTGCCAGCAGCTTAGGACAGAGCTCTGGGGCCAACGTCCTGACTTTC
CASSLGQSSGANVLTF
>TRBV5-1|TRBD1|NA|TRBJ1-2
TGCGCCAGCCAGAGACAGGGTTCCGACTATGGCTACACCTTC
CASQRQGSDYGYTF
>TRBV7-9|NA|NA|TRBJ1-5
TGTGCCAGCAGCTCCGGATGGCAGCCGGGTGAGCCCCAGCATTTT
CASSSGWQPGEPQHF
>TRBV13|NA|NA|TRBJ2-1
TGTGCCAGCAGCGTATACCAGGGGAACTTCTACAATGAGCAGTTCTTC
CASSVYQGNFYNEQFF
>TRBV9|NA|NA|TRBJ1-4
TGTGCCAGCAGCGTATTCTCAGGGATCCGTGAAAAACTGTTTTTT
CASSVFSGIREKLFF
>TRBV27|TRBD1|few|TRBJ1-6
TGTGCCAGCAGGGCCGGGACAGGGTCCGAGTGGGATAATTCACCCCTCCACTTT
CASRAGTGSEWDNSPLHF
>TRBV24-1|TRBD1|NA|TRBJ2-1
TGTGCCACCAGTGATCCTCGGGGGACAGGGGGCCCCTACAATGAGCAGTTCTTC
CATSDPRGTGGPYNEQFF
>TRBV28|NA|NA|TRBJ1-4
TGTGCCAGCAGTTTAGACAGGCGTCGAGTAACTAATGAAAAACTGTTTTTT
CASSLDRRRVTNEKLFF
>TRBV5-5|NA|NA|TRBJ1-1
TGTGCCAGCAGCCCCCCAGCCGGGACTGAAGCTTTCTTT
CASSPPAGTEAFF
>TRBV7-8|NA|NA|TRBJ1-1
TGTGCCAGCAGCCCCCGGACAGTCCCCACTGAAGCTTTCTTT
CASSPRTVPTEAFF
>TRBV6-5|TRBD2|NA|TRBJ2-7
TGTGCCAGCTTGAAAGGGACTAGCGGAACCTACGAGCAGTACTTC
CASLKGTSGTYEQYF
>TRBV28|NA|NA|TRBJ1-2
TGTGCCAGCAGTTTATCTATGAGAGGGCTCGGCTATGGCTACACCTTC
CASSLSMRGLGYGYTF
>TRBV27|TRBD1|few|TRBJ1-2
TGTGCCAGCAGGGGATTTGGACAGGGACGGAACTATGGCTACACCTTC
CASRGFGQGRNYGYTF
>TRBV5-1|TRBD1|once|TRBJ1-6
TGCGCCAGCAGCTTGGGTGGGACAGCCGACGGTTCACCCCTCCACTTT
CASSLGGTADGSPLHF
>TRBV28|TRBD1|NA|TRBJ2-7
TGTGCCAGCGCACGGACAGGGGGAAACTACGAGCAGTACTTC
CASARTGGNYEQYF
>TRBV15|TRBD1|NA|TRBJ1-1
TGTGCCACTATGCTCAGGGGGGACACTGAAGCTTTCTTT
CATMLRGDTEAFF
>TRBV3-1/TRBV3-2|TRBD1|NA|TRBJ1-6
TGTGCCAGCAGCAAAGGGCTAACAGGGGACAATTCACCCCTCCACTTT
CASSKGLTGDNSPLHF
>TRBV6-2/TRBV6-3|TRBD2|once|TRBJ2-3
TGTGCCAGCAGTTACTCTCGGGCAGCGGGATTGGGAGCAGATACGCAGTATTTT
CASSYSRAAGLGADTQYF
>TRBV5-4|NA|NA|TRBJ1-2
TGTGCCAGCAGGGTTGATGGGCTTGCCTATGGCTACACCTTC
CASRVDGLAYGYTF
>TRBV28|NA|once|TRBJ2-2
TGTGCCAGCAGGCCCACCATAGCCACCGGGGAGCTGTTTTTT
CASRPTIATGELFF
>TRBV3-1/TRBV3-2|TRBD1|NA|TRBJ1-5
TGTGCCAGCAGCCTCCGACAGGGCCAGCAGCCCCAGCATTTT
CASSLRQGQQPQHF
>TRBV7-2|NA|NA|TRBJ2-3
TGTGCCAGCAGCTTAGACGGAGGGCGTCCAGATACGCAGTATTTT
CASSLDGGRPDTQYF
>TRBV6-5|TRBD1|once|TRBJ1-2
TGTGCCAGCAGTTACTCGATCGGGACAGGGACCGGCTACACCTTC
CASSYSIGTGTGYTF